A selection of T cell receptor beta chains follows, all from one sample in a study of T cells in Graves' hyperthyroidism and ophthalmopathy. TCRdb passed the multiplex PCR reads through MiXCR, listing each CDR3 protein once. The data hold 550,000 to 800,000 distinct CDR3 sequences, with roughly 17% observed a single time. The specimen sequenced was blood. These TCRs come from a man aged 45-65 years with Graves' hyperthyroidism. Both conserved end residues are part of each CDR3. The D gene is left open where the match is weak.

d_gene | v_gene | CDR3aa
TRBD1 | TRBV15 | CATSSEIGQGATEAFF
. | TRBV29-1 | CSVVLAAPEAFF
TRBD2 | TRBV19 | CASMGLAGENWAYEQYF
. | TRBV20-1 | CSAREWGGPTDTQYF
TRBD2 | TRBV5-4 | CASSLERGGYEQYF
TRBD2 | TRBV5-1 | CASSFTGTSGSNEQFF
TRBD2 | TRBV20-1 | CSGLAGVVQETQYF
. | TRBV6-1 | CASKRSTPKNIQYF
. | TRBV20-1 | CSARADRNANTGELFF
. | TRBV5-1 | CASSPTALGNEQFF
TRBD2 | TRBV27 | CASSSIQLAGPTDTQYF
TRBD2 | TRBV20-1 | CSARDQGTGAGAVYYTDTQYF
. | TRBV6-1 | CASSYGPLTF
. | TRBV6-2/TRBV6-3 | CASSPILGSYNEQFF
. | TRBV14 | CASSQERRNTGELFF
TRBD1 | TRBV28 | CASSSRQGAGNQPQHF
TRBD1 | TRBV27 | CASMVGTGGNQPQHF
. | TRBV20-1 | CSASLDIDSYGGGYTF
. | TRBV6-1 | CASSYPGRNPLHF
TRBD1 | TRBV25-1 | CASSVSGTGGYNEQFF
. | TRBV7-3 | CASSPSPENTEAFF
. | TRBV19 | CASSIVGRTTDTQYF
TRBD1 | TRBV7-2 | CASSLDQGVGYEQYF
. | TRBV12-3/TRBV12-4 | CASNKGGAYGYTF
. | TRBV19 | CASSKLDRNYEQYF
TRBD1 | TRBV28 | CASSLAGTGGVVPQYF